The clone carrying this T cell receptor beta chain was seen repeatedly, ten times or more. The source of the sample is a study of spatial heterogeneity in lung cancer. Stated time point: sample taken at primary tumor resection. Extraction of whole RNA from tumor, nontumor lung or frozen PBMC preceded unsorted sequencing. The CDR3 has 16 residues. The germline gives CDR1 SGDLS, CDR2 YYNGEE. V lost 3 bases to trimming and J lost 4 bases; unmatched junction nucleotides: 8. MiXCR was run by TCRdb on the 5' RACE reads, yielding one entry per CDR3 protein. The repertoire has more than 65,000 distinct CDR3 sequences, approximately 12% of them found once; the top ten carry 4.6%.

The V call is TRBV9, the J call TRBJ2-3; 10 nucleotides align to TRBD2. The TCR originated in a male donor with early-stage non-small cell lung cancer. The starting material was PBMCs, obtained at surgery. CDR3 amino acids: CASSAAGTSVPDTQYF. The CDR3 region has the DNA TGTGCCAGCAGCGCCGCCGGGACTAGCGTCCCAGATACGCAGTATTTT. Full variable domain (rest looked up from reference TRBV9 and TRBJ2-3): DSGVTQTPKHLITATGQRVTLRCSPRSGDLSVYWYQQSLDQGLQFLIQYYNGEERAKGNILERFSAQQFPDLHSELNLSSLELGDSALYFCASSAAGTSVPDTQYFGPGTRLTVL.